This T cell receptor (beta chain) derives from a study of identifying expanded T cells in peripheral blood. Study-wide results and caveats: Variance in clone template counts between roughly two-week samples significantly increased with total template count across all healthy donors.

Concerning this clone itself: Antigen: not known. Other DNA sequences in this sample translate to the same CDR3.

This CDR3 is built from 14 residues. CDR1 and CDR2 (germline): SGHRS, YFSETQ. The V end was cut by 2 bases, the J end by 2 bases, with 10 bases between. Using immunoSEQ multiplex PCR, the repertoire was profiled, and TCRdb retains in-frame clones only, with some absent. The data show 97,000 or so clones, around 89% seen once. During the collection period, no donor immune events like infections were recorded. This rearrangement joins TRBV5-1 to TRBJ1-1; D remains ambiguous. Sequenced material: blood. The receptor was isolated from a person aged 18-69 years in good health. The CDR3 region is CASSLVGLNTEAFF. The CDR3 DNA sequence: TGCGCCAGCAGCTTAGTGGGGTTAAACACTGAAGCTTTCTTT.